This TCR beta chain stems from a study of cytomegalovirus exposure and HLA in healthy donors. With 60 Vbeta and 13 Jbeta primers, the PCR was carried out. TCRdb's copy holds only in-frame clones and misses some; the assay was immunoSEQ multiplex PCR. This repertoire shows around 180,000 clones, 77% found once; its top ten account for 1.4%. The study's findings and limits: Data from an earlier analysis indicated that most TCR beta V segments were productive either about 90% or about 30% of the time. On later analysis, the bulk of CMV-associated TCR beta chains appeared to be HLA-restricted.

In the case of this clone: Its antigen is currently unknown.

Material: PBMCs. This sequence was found in a woman under 40 in good health and CMV-seropositive.

The CDR3 region has the DNA TGTGCCAGTAGTATCAAGGAGGACTCCTACGAGCAGTACTTC. This encodes CASSIKEDSYEQYF. The V gene is TRBV19, the J gene TRBJ2-7; tentatively, D is TRBD2 (5 bases). The CDR3 is made up of 14 amino acids. Germline-derived CDR1 and CDR2 are LNHDA and SQIVND (reference sequence). The V gene lost 3 bases and the J gene lost 0 bases, with 9 bases spanning the gap.